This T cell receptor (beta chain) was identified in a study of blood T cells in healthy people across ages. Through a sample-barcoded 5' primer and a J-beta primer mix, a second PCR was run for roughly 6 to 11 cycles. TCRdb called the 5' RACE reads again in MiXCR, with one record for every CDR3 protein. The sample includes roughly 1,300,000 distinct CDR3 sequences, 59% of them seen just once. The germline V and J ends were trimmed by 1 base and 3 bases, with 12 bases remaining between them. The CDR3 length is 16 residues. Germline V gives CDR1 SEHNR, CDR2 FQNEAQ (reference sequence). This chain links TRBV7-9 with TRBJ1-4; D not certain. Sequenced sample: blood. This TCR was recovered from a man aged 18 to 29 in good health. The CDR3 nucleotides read TGTGCCAGCAGCTTAGATCCCCAGGACTCTAATGAAAAACTGTTTTTT. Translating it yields CASSLDPQDSNEKLFF.